The clone carrying this T cell receptor (beta chain) showed up many times. Its antigen is not known. This specimen comes from a study of molecular identifiers for immune sequencing clone quantification. The ends lost 1 base at V and 4 bases at J; junction bases unmatched: 6. This CDR3 region has 16 residues. Germline CDR1 is SGHAT and CDR2 is FQNNGV. Broader study findings: Highly expanded clones may be undercounted when identical TCR molecules share barcodes.

TCRdb analysed the PCR reads with MiXCR anew, one entry per CDR3 protein. The data contain under 800,000 distinct CDR3 sequences, 25% of them seen just once; the ten biggest clones take up 0.78%. The chain uses TRBV11-2 and TRBJ2-3; 9 nucleotides match TRBD2. The TCR was taken from a human donor in good health. Some libraries in this study had Jurkat cell RNA spiked in. The sequenced sample was naive CD8+ T cells from blood, with Jurkat cell RNA spiked in. Stated subset: FACS-sorted CD8+CD4-CCR7+CD45RA+ naive T cells. The CDR3 region is CASSLVGGGAADTQYF. For the CDR3, the DNA is TGTGCCAGCAGCTTAGTCGGCGGGGGGGCCGCAGATACGCAGTATTTT.